Below, one TCR beta chain is given with its context. This sample stems from a study of type 1 and type 2 diabetes patients. The PCR template was genomic DNA. Multiplex PCR with 30 forward and 13 reverse primers amplified the TCR beta CDR3. TCRdb re-called the multiplex PCR reads with MiXCR, one entry per CDR3 protein. The sample yields 250,000 or so distinct CDR3 sequences, approximately 50% seen once. V trimming: 4 bases; J trimming: 3 bases; junction bases outside the gene matches: 9. Looked up from germline, CDR1 is DFQATT and CDR2 is SNEGSKA (reference sequence). The CDR3 is 14 residues long. This clonotype was sampled from a man between 18 and 35 years old with type 2 diabetes. The source material was peripheral blood mononuclear cells (PBMCs). The chain is built from TRBV20-1 and TRBJ2-7, with TRBD1 matching over 7 bases. CDR3: CSATKPDRLYEQYF. The CDR3 coding sequence is TGCAGTGCTACGAAGCCGGACAGGCTCTACGAGCAGTACTTC.